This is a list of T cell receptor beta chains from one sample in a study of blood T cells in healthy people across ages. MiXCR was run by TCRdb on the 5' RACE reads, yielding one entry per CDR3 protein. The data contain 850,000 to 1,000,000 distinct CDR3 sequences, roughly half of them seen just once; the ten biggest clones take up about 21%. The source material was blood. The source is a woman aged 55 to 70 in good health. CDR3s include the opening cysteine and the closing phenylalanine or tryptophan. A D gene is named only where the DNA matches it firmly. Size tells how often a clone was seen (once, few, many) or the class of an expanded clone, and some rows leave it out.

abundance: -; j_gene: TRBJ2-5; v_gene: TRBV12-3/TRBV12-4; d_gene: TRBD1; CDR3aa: CASPRTGGLADQETQYF; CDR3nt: TGTGCCAGCCCTAGGACAGGGGGCCTAGCGGATCAAGAGACCCAGTACTTC
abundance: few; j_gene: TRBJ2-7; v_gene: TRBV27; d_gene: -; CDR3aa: CASSVTESNEQYF; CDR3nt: TGTGCCAGCAGTGTCACGGAGTCCAACGAGCAGTACTTC
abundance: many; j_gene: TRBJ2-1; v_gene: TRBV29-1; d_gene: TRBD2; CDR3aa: CSVEGGGYGISEQFF; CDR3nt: TGCAGCGTTGAAGGCGGGGGTTATGGGATCAGTGAGCAGTTCTTC
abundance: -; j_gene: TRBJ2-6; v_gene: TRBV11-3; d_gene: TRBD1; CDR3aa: CASSDRFNPGANVLTF; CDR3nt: TGTGCCAGCTCGGACAGGTTTAACCCTGGGGCCAACGTCCTGACTTTC
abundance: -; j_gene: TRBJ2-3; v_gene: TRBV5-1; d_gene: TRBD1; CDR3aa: CASSFPGTDSTDTQYF; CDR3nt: TGCGCCAGCAGCTTCCCCGGGACAGATAGCACAGATACGCAGTATTTT
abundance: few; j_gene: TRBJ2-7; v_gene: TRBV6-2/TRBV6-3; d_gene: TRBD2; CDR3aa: CASSLLAGGSEQYF; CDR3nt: TGTGCCAGCAGTCTCCTAGCGGGAGGGAGCGAGCAGTACTTC
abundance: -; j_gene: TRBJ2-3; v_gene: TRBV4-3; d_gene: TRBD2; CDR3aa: CASSQDLPSGKTDTQYF; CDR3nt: TGCGCCAGCAGCCAAGACCTGCCTAGCGGAAAGACAGATACGCAGTATTTT
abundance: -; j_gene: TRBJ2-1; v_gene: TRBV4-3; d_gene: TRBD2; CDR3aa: CASSRDGTSVYNEQFF; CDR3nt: TGCGCCAGCAGCCGAGATGGGACTAGCGTCTACAATGAGCAGTTCTTC
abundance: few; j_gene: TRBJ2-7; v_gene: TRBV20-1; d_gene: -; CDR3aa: CSAAGGNYEQYF; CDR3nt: TGCAGTGCCGCTGGGGGAAACTACGAGCAGTACTTC
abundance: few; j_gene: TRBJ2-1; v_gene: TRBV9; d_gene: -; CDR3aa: CASSVSYYNEQFF; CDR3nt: TGTGCCAGCAGCGTCAGTTATTACAATGAGCAGTTCTTC
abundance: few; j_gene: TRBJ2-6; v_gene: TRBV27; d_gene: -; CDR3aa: CASRKSGANVLTF; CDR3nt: TGTGCCAGTAGGAAATCTGGGGCCAACGTCCTGACTTTC
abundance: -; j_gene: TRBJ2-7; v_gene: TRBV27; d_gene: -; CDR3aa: CASSVFQGSYEQYF; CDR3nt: TGTGCCAGCAGTGTATTCCAGGGCTCCTACGAGCAGTACTTC
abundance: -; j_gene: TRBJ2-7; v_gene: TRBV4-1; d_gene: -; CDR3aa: CASSQGRDIYEQYF; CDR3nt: TGCGCCAGCAGCCAAGGCCGGGACATCTACGAGCAGTACTTC
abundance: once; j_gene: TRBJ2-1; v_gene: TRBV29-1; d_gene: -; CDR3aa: CSVVRGNNEQFF; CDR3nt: TGCAGCGTTGTTCGGGGAAATAATGAGCAGTTCTTC
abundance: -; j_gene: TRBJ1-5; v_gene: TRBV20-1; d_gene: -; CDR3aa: CSALPATGGNQPQHF; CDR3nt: TGCAGTGCCCTCCCCGCGACAGGCGGGAATCAGCCCCAGCATTTT
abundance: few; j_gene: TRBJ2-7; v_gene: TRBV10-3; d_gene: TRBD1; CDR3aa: CAISDTGTGVYEQYF; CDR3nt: TGTGCCATCAGTGATACCGGGACAGGGGTTTACGAGCAGTACTTC
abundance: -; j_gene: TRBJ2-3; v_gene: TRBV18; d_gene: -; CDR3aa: CASSPLLRTDTQYF; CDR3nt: TGTGCCAGCTCACCACTTCTCCGCACAGATACGCAGTATTTT
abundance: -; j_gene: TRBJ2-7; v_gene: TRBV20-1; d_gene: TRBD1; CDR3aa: CSAAGTASYEQYF; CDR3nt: TGCAGTGCTGCCGGGACAGCCTCCTACGAGCAGTACTTC
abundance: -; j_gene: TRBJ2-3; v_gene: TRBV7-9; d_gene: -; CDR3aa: CASRSDSTTDTQYF; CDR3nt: TGTGCCAGCAGATCGGACTCTACCACAGATACGCAGTATTTT
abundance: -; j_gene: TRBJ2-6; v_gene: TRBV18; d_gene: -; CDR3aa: CASSSPGGANVLTF; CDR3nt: TGTGCCAGCTCATCGCCTGGAGGGGCCAACGTCCTGACTTTC
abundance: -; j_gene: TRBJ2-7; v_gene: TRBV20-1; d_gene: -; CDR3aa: CSAGESSSSYGQYF; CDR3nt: TGCAGTGCTGGAGAGTCTAGCAGCTCCTACGGGCAGTACTTC
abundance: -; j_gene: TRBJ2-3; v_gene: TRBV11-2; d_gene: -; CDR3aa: CASSRRGALGTDTQYF; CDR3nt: TGTGCCAGCAGCCGACGGGGGGCGTTGGGCACAGATACGCAGTATTTT
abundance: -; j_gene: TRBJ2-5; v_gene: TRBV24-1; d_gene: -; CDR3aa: CATSDLASGERKETQYF; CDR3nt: TGTGCCACCAGTGATCTTGCCTCAGGGGAACGAAAAGAGACCCAGTACTTC
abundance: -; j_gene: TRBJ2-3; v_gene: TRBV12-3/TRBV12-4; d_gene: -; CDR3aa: CASSVGLGVRTDTQYF; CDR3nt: TGTGCCAGCAGCGTGGGATTGGGGGTCCGCACAGATACGCAGTATTTT
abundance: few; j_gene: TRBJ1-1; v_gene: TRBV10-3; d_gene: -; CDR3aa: CAIGEGNTEAFF; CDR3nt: TGTGCCATCGGTGAGGGTAACACTGAAGCTTTCTTT
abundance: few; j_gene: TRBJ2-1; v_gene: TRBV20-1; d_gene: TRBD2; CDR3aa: CSACRSGNEQFF; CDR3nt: TGCAGTGCTTGTCGTAGCGGGAACGAGCAGTTCTTC
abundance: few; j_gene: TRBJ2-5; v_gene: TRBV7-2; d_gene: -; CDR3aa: CASSLVLGGLGETQYF; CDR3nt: TGTGCCAGCAGCTTAGTATTAGGGGGTCTAGGGGAGACCCAGTACTTC
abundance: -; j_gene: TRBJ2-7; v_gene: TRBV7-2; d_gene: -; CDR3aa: CASSLEVVNEQYF; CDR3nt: TGTGCCAGCAGCTTAGAAGTAGTGAACGAGCAGTACTTC
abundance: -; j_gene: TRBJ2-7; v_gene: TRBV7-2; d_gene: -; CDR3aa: CASSPKPGDYEQYF; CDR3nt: TGTGCCAGCAGCCCGAAGCCGGGAGACTACGAGCAGTACTTC
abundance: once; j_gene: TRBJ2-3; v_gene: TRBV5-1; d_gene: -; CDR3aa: CASRLTGGLTDTQYF; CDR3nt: TGCGCCAGCAGATTAACCGGCGGACTCACAGATACGCAGTATTTT
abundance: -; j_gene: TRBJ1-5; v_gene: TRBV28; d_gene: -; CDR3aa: CASRWGDGQNQPQHF; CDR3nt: TGTGCCAGCAGATGGGGGGATGGACAGAATCAGCCCCAGCATTTT
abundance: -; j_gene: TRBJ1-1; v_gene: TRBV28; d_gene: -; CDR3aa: CASIYSMNTEAFF; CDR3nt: TGTGCCAGCATTTACAGCATGAACACTGAAGCTTTCTTT
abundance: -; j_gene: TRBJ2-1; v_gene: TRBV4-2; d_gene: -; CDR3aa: CASSPNEFMLQSSYNEQFF; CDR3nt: TGTGCCAGCAGCCCAAACGAATTTATGTTACAGAGCTCCTACAATGAGCAGTTCTTC
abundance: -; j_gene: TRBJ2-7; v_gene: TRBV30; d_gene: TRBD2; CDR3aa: CAWSGTSGKRQYF; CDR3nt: TGTGCCTGGAGCGGGACTAGCGGGAAGAGGCAGTACTTC
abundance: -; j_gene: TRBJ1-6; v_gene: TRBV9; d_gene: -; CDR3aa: CASSVGGVYNSPLHF; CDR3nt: TGTGCCAGCAGCGTAGGAGGGGTCTATAATTCACCCCTCCACTTT
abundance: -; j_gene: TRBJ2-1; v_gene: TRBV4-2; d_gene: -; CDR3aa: CASSQDWGRDYNEQFF; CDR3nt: TGTGCCAGCAGCCAAGATTGGGGCAGGGATTACAATGAGCAGTTCTTC
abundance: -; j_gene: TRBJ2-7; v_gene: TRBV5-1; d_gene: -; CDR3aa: CASSLESGNYEQYF; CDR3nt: TGCGCCAGCAGCTTGGAGTCGGGAAACTACGAGCAGTACTTC
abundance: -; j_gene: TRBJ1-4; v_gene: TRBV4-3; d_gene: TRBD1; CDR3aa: CASSYLGTGHEKLFF; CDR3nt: TGCGCCAGCAGCTACCTGGGGACAGGACACGAAAAACTGTTTTTT
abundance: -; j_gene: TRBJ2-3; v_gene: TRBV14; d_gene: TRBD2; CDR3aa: CASSQSRLAGGTDTQYF; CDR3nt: TGTGCCAGCAGCCAGTCCCGACTAGCGGGAGGAACAGATACGCAGTATTTT
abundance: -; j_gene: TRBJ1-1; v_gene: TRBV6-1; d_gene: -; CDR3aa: CASSRGAGTEAFF; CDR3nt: TGTGCCAGCAGTCGGGGCGCGGGCACTGAAGCTTTCTTT
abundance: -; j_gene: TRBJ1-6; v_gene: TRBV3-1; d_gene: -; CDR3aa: CASSRARNSPLHF; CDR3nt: TGTGCCAGCAGCCGGGCCCGCAATTCACCCCTCCACTTT